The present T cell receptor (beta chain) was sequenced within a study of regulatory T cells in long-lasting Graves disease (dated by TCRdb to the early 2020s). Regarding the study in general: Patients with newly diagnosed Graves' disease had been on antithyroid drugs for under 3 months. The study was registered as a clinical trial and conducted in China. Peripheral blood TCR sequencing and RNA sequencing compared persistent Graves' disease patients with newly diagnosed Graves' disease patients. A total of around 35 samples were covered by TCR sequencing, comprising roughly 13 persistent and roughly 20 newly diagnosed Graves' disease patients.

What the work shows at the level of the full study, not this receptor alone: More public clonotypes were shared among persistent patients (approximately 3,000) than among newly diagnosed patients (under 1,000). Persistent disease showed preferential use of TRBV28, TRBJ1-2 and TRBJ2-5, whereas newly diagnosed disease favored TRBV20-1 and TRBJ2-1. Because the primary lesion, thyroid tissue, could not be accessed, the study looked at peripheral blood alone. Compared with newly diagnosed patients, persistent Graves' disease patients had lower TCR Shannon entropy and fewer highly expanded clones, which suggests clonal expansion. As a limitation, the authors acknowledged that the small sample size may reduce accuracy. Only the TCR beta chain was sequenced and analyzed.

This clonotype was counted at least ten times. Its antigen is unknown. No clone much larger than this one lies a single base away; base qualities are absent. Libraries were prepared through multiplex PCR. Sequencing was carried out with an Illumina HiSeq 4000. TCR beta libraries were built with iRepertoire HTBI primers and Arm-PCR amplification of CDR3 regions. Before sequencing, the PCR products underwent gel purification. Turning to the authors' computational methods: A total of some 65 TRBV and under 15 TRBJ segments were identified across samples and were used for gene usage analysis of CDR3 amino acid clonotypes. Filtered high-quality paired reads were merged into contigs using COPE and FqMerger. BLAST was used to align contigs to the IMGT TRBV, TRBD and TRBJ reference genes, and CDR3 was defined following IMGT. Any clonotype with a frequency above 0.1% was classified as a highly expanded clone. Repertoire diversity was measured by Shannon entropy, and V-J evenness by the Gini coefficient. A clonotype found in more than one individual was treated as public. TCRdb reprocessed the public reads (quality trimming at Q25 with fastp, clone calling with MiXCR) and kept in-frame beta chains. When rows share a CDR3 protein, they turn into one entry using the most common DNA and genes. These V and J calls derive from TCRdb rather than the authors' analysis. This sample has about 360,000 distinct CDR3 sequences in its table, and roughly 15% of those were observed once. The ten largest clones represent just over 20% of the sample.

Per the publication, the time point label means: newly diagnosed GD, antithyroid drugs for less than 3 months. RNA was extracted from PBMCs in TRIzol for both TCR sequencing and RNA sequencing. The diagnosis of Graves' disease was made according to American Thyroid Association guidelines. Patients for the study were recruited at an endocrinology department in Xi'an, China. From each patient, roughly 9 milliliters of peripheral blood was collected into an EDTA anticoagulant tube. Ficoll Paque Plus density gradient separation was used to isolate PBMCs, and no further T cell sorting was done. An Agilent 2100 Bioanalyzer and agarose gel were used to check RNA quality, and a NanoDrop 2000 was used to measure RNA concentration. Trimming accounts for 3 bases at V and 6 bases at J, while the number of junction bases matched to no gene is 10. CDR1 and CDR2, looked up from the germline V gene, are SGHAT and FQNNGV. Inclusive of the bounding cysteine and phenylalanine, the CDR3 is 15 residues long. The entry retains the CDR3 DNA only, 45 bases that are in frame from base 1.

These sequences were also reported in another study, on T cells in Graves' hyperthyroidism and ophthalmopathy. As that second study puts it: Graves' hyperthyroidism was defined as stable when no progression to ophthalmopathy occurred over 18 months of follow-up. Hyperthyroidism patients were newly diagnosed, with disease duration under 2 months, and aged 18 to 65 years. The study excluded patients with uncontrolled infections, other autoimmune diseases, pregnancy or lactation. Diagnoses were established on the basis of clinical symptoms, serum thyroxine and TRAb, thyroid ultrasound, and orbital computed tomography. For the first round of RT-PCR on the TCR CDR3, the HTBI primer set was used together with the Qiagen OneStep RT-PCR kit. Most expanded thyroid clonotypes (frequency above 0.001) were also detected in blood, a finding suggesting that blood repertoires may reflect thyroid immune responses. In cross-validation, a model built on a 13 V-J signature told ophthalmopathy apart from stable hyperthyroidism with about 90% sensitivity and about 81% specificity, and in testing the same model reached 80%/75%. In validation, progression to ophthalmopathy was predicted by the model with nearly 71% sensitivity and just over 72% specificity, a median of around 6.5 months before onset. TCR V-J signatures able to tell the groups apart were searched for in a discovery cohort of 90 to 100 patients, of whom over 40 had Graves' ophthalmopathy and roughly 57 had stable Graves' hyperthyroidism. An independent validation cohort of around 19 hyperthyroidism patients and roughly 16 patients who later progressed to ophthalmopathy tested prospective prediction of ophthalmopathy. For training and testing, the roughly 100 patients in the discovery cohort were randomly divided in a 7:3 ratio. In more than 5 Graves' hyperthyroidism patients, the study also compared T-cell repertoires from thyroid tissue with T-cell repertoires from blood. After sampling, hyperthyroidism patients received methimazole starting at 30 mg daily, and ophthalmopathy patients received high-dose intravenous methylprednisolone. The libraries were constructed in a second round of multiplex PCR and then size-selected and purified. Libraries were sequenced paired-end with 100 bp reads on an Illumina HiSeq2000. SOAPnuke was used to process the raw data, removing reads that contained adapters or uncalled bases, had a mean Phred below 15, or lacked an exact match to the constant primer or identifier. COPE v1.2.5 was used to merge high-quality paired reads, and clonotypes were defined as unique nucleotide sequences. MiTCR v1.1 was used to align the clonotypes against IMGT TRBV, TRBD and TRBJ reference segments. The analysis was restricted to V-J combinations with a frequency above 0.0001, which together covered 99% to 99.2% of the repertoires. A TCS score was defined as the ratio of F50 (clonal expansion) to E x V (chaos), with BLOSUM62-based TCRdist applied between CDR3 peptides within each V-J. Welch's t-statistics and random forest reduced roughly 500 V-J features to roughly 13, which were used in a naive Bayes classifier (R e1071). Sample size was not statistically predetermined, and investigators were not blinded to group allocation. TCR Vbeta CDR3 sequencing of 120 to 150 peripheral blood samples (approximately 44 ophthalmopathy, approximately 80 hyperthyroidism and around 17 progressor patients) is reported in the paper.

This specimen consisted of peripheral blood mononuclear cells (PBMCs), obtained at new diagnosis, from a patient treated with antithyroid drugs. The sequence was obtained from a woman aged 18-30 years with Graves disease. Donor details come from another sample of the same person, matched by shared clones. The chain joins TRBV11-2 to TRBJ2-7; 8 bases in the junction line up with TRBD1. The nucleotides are TGTGCCAGCAGCTTTGAGGACAGGGCTCAGGGCGAGCAGTACTTC. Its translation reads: CASSFEDRAQGEQYF.